This is a list of T cell receptor beta chains from one sample in a study of T cell responses to AZD1222 COVID-19 vaccine. This table comes from immunoSEQ multiplex PCR, and its TCRdb copy is limited to in-frame clones, with some not included. The table has more than 150,000 clones, about 94% seen once. Here the sequenced sample was peripheral blood, taken on day 0 of AZD1222 vaccination. The receptors come from an adult in good health. Each CDR3 is given with its conserved first and last residue. A D gene is named only where the DNA matches it firmly.

V gene	J gene	D gene	CDR3 DNA	CDR3 protein
TRBV2	TRBJ2-7	TRBD1	TGTGCCAGGACAGGGGAAAACGAGCAGTACTTC	CARTGENEQYF
TRBV28	TRBJ1-3	TRBD1	TGTGCCACCATAGGGACAGGGGGCGACGGAAACACCATATATTTT	CATIGTGGDGNTIYF
TRBV29-1	TRBJ2-5	-	TGCAGCGTCGTTGAAAATTTGGGAGAGACCCAGTACTTC	CSVVENLGETQYF
TRBV10-3	TRBJ2-7	TRBD2	TGTGCCATCAGTGGGGCTAGCGGGGTCTCCTACGAGCAGTACTTC	CAISGASGVSYEQYF
TRBV19	TRBJ1-5	-	TGTGCCAGTAGTCCTTCTAAGGTGCAGCCCCAGCATTTT	CASSPSKVQPQHF
TRBV2	TRBJ2-2	TRBD1	TGTGCCAGCAGTGAAGCTACAGGGGGCTCCGGGGAGCTGTTTTTT	CASSEATGGSGELFF
TRBV30	TRBJ1-3	-	TGTGCCTGGAGTGTGGGGTTCCCCTCTGGAAACACCATATATTTT	CAWSVGFPSGNTIYF
TRBV12-3/TRBV12-4	TRBJ1-2	-	TGTGCCAGCAGTTTAGACCCGACATATGGCTACACCTTC	CASSLDPTYGYTF
TRBV28	TRBJ1-5	-	TGTGCCAGCAGTTCCCCGCCCCGACGACAGGACAATCAGCCCCAGCATTTT	CASSSPPRRQDNQPQHF
TRBV6-1	TRBJ2-4	-	TGTGCCAGCAGTGAAGCGCAAGGGGGGTTTGACATTCAGTACTTC	CASSEAQGGFDIQYF